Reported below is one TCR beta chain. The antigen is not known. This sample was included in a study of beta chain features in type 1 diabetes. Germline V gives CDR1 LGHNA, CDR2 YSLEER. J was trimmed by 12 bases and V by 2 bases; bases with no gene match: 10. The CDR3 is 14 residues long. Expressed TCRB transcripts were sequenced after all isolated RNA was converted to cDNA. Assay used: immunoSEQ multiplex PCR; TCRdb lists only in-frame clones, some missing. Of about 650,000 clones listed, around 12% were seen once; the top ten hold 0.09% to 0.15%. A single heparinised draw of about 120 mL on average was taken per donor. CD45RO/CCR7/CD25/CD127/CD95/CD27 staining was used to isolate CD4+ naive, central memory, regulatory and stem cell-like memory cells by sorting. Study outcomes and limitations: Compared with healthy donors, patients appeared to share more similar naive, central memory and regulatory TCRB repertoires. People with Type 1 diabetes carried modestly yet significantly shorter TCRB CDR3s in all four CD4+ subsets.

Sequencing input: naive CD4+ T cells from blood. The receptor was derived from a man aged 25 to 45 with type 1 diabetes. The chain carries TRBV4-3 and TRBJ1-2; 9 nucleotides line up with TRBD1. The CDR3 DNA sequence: TGCGCCAGCAGCCAACTTCAGGGACAGGGCAAGAACACCTTC. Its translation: CASSQLQGQGKNTF.